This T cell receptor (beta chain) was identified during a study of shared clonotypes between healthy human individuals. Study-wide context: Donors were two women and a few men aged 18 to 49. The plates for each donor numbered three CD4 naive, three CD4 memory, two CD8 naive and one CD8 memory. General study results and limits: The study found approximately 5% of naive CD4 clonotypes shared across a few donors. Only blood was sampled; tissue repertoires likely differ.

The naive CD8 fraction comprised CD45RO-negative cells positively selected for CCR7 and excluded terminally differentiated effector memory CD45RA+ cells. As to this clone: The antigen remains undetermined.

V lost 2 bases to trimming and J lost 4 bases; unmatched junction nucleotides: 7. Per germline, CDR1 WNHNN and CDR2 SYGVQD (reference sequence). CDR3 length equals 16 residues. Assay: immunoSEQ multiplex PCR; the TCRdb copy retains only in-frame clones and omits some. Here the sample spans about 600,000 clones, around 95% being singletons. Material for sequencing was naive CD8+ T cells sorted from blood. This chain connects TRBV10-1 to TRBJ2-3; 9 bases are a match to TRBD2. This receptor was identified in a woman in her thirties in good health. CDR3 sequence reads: CASSEIGGRAPDTQYF. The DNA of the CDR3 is TGCGCCAGCAGTGAGATCGGCGGGAGGGCCCCAGATACGCAGTATTTT.